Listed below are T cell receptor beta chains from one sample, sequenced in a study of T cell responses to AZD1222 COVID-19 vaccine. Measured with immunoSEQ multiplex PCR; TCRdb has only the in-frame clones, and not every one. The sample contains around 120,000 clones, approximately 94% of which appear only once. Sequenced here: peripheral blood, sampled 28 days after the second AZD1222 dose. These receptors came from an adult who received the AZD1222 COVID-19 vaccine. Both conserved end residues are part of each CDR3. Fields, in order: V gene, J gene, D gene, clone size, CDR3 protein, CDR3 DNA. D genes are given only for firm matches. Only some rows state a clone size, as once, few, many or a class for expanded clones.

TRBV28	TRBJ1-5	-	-	CAASQGGARNQPQHF	TGTGCGGCATCCCAAGGAGGGGCTCGAAATCAGCCCCAGCATTTT
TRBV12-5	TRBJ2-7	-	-	CASGWTAYEQYF	TGTGCTAGTGGTTGGACCGCCTACGAGCAGTACTTC
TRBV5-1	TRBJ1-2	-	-	CASSWDGGNYGYTF	TGCGCCAGCAGCTGGGACGGAGGTAACTATGGCTACACCTTC
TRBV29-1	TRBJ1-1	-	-	CSVALNTEAFF	TGCAGCGTTGCTCTGAACACTGAAGCTTTCTTT
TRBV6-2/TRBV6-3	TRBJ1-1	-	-	CASRPRGNTEAFF	TGTGCCAGCCGCCCCAGGGGGAACACTGAAGCTTTCTTT
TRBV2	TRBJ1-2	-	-	CASKQENYGYTF	TGTGCCAGCAAGCAGGAGAACTATGGCTACACCTTC
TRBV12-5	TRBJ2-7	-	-	CASGSFYEQYF	TGTGCTAGTGGTTCCTTCTACGAGCAGTACTTC
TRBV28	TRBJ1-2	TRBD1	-	CASSEQGAYGYTF	TGTGCCAGCAGTGAACAGGGGGCGTATGGCTACACCTTC
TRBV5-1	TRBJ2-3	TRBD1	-	CASSLTQGARVVTQYF	TGCGCCAGCAGCTTAACCCAGGGGGCGCGTGTGGTTACGCAGTATTTT
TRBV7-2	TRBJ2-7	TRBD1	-	CASSLVVGQGGYEQYF	TGTGCCAGCAGCTTAGTTGTCGGACAGGGGGGATACGAGCAGTACTTC
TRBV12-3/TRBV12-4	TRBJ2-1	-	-	CASSPGTYNEQFF	TGTGCCAGCAGTCCAGGGACCTACAATGAGCAGTTCTTC
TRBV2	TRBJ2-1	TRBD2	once	CASSGTRSNEQFF	TGTGCCAGCAGTGGGACTAGATCCAATGAGCAGTTCTTC
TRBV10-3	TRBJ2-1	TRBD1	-	CATERGPGNEQFF	TGTGCCACAGAGAGGGGGCCGGGCAATGAGCAGTTCTTC